These 25 T cell receptor beta chains came from one sample sequenced in a study of blood T cell repertoires in COVID-19. Clones were read by immunoSEQ multiplex PCR, and TCRdb kept only the in-frame ones, dropping some. This sample has some 220,000 clones, with more than 65% found just once. The specimen was peripheral blood. The receptor set was obtained from a woman aged 25 to 45 who had recovered from COVID-19.

In this sample, this clone turned up once. The V gene is TRBV4-1, the J gene TRBJ2-1; TRBD2 matches 15 bases. Per the germline V gene, CDR1 is MGHRA and CDR2 is YSYEKL. The trim removed 0 bases at V and 5 bases at J, leaving 8 bases unmatched. This CDR3 has 19 amino acids. The CDR3 DNA sequence: TGCGCCAGCAGCCAAGAGGGCGGACTAGCGGGAGGGCCCCACAATGAGCAGTTCTTC. Translation: CASSQEGGLAGGPHNEQFF.

The chain carries TRBV12-3 or TRBV12-4 and TRBJ1-1; D is unresolved. This CDR3 has 12 residues. Trimming took off 0 bases at V and 7 bases at J, with 6 bases between the two ends. The CDR3 reads CASSLALIEAFF. In nucleotides, the CDR3 is TGTGCCAGCAGTTTAGCGCTAATTGAAGCTTTCTTT.

In this sample, this clone turned up once. The junction does not match germline at one end; this may be a read error. This chain connects TRBV5-1 to TRBJ2-5; 10 nucleotides match TRBD2. The CDR3 extends over 16 amino acids. The germline V gene encodes CDR1 SGHRS and CDR2 YFSETQ. CDR3 amino acids: CARSGGGRGPRETQYF. As DNA, the CDR3 is TGCGCCCGCAGCGGGGGGGGCAGGGGACCCCGGGAGACCCAGTACTTC.

The genes are TRBV5-6 and TRBJ2-1; 7 bases are shared with TRBD2. The CDR3 is 14 residues long. V shed 0 bases, J shed 12 bases, and the junction held 9 bases outside the gene matches. Looked up from germline, CDR1 is SGHDT and CDR2 is YYEEEE. As DNA, the CDR3 is TGTGCCAGCAGCTTGGAAGGGCGGGGGAGGGGGCAGTTCTTC. Its translation: CASSLEGRGRGQFF.

The gene calls are TRBV27 and TRBJ2-7; 7 bases are shared with TRBD1. The CDR3 runs 14 residues. The V and J ends lost 2 bases and 2 bases, in that order; junction bases with no gene match: 3. Germline CDR1 MNHEY, CDR2 SMNVEV (reference sequence). CDR3 sequence reads: CASSLIGTAYEQYF. The CDR3 DNA reads TGTGCCAGCAGTTTAATCGGGACAGCCTACGAGCAGTACTTC.

This clone has just one count. The chain carries TRBV27 and TRBJ2-1; 7 bases map to TRBD2. Trimming removed 6 bases from V and 7 bases from J; junction bases left unmatched: 15. This CDR3 spans 16 amino acids. In germline, CDR1 is MNHEY, CDR2 SMNVEV (reference sequence). In DNA, the CDR3 is TGTGCCAGCAGACCTCGGGGTAGGACCGGGGGGAATGAGCAGTTCTTC. Translation: CASRPRGRTGGNEQFF.

This clone was seen more than once but under ten times. The rearrangement uses TRBV5-1 and TRBJ2-7; TRBD2 matches 8 bases. The germline V gene has CDR1 SGHRS and CDR2 YFSETQ. CDR3 length: 15 amino acids. The ends lost 4 bases at V and 7 bases at J; junction bases unmatched: 13. This CDR3 is CASSDSSGRAREQYF. CDR3 nucleotide sequence: TGCGCCAGCAGCGACTCCAGCGGGAGAGCGAGGGAGCAGTACTTC.

The rearrangement links TRBV29-1 to TRBJ2-1; D is perhaps TRBD2 (5 bases). CDR3 length: 15 residues. V gave up 6 bases and J gave up 0 bases, with 15 bases separating them. CDR1 is SQVTM and CDR2 is ANQGSEA in the germline V gene. The CDR3 is CSVVVAGSSYNEQFF. DNA for the CDR3: TGCAGCGTCGTAGTAGCTGGGAGCTCCTACAATGAGCAGTTCTTC.

The rearrangement links TRBV13 to TRBJ2-3, with TRBD2 as a possible D gene (7 bases). Germline V CDR1 and CDR2: PRHDT, FYEKMQ (reference sequence). The CDR3 consists of 15 residues. Between the trimmed V and J ends, which lost 4 bases and 4 bases, there was a span of 15 bases. CDR3 in amino acids: CASSSGGPGPDTQYF. CDR3 bases: TGTGCCAGCAGCTCGGGGGGCCCCGGTCCAGATACGCAGTATTTT.

This clone has a handful of counts. The chain combines TRBV15 with TRBJ2-7; maybe TRBD2 (5 bases). This CDR3 has 14 residues. V lost 1 base, J lost 3 bases, and 10 bases lay in between. Germline values: CDR1 LNHNV, CDR2 YYDKDF (reference sequence). The CDR3 DNA reads as TGTGCCACCAGCAGAGTTGCGGGCTACTACGAGCAGTACTTC. Its translation is CATSRVAGYYEQYF.

V is TRBV7-3 and J is TRBJ2-5; 7 bases are shared with TRBD1. This CDR3 has 15 amino acids. Germline V gives CDR1 SGHTA, CDR2 FQGTGA. V trimming: 5 bases; J trimming: 4 bases; junction bases outside the gene matches: 10. CDR3 residues: CASSPQTGRGETQYF. The CDR3 bases are TGTGCCAGCAGCCCACAGACAGGGCGCGGAGAGACCCAGTACTTC.

The chain recombines TRBV5-6 with TRBJ1-3; no clear D. The V gene lost 4 bases and the J gene lost 0 bases, with 11 bases spanning the gap. The CDR3 sequence is 15 residues long. The germline V gene encodes CDR1 SGHDT and CDR2 YYEEEE. The CDR3 nucleotides are TGTGCCAGCAGCCTTGAGCGGAACTCTGGAAACACCATATATTTT. Translating gives CASSLERNSGNTIYF.

The chain carries TRBV5-1 and TRBJ2-7; TRBD1 agrees at 8 bases. Germline CDR1 is SGHRS and CDR2 is YFSETQ. The junction had 9 bases not matched to a gene; V was cut back by 1 base and J by 0 bases. The CDR3 runs to 17 residues. This chain's CDR3 is CASSLISGTGGSYEQYF. CDR3 nucleotides: TGCGCCAGCAGCTTGATATCAGGTACAGGGGGCTCCTACGAGCAGTACTTC.

The gene calls are TRBV2 and TRBJ2-7; 7 bases align to TRBD1. The V gene end was trimmed by 6 bases and the J gene end by 3 bases; junction bases not matched to a gene: 5. The germline V gene encodes CDR1 SNHLY and CDR2 FYNNEI. The CDR3 has 13 amino acids. In nucleotides, the CDR3 is TGTGCCAGCAGACGGGACAGTAACTACGAGCAGTACTTC. It translates to CASRRDSNYEQYF.

This chain connects TRBV6-4 to TRBJ2-2; 10 bases agree with TRBD2. The CDR3 has 15 amino acids. With V trimmed by 4 bases and J by 4 bases, 3 bases remained unmatched. The V gene's germline CDR1 is MRHNA and CDR2 SNTAGT. Written as DNA, the CDR3 is TGTGCCAGCAGTGCGCTAGCGGGAGCCACCGGGGAGCTGTTTTTT. Translating it yields CASSALAGATGELFF.

The V call is TRBV3-1 (or the pseudogene TRBV3-2), the J call TRBJ1-2; 8 positions match TRBD1. CDR3 length: 15 residues. Germline V CDR1 and CDR2: LGHDT, YNNKEL (reference sequence). V lost 4 bases, J lost 7 bases, and 11 bases stayed unmatched. Written as DNA, the CDR3 is TGTGCCAGCAGCCCTCACGGACAGGGTAGAGGTGGCTACACCTTC. Its protein product is CASSPHGQGRGGYTF.

J is TRBJ2-1 and V is TRBV28; TRBD2 agrees at 8 bases. Trimming removed 6 bases from V and 8 bases from J; junction bases left unmatched: 6. The V gene's germline CDR1 is MDHEN and CDR2 SYDVKM. This CDR3 has 13 residues. The CDR3 nucleotides read TGTGCCAGCAGCCCCCCGGGGGGGGATGAGCAGTTCTTC. Amino acid sequence: CASSPPGGDEQFF. The variable domain in full, with the rest retrieved from reference TRBV28 and TRBJ2-1, is DVKVTQSSRYLVKRTGEKVFLECVQDMDHENMFWYRQDPGLGLRLIYFSYDVKMKEKGDIPEGYSVSREKKERFSLILESASTNQTSMYLCASSPPGGDEQFFGPGTRLTVL.

The CDR3 protein is CASSLGGQDGSPLHF. CDR3 sequence (DNA): TGTGCCAGCAGCTTGGGTGGTCAGGATGGCTCACCCCTCCACTTT. The V gene is TRBV7-3, the J gene TRBJ1-6; D ambiguous. The V gene lost 3 bases and the J gene lost 10 bases, with 16 bases spanning the gap. In germline, CDR1 is SGHTA, CDR2 FQGTGA. The CDR3 runs to 15 residues. Complete variable domain (other parts from reference TRBV7-3 and TRBJ1-6): GAGVSQTPSNKVTEKGKYVELRCDPISGHTALYWYRQSLGQGPEFLIYFQGTGAADDSGLPNDRFFAVRPEGSVSTLKIQRTERGDSAVYLCASSLGGQDGSPLHFGNGTRLTVT.

This clone was found a few times. This chain joins TRBV10-1 and TRBJ2-1, with D hard to call. V was trimmed by 3 bases and J by 5 bases, leaving 17 bases between them. Germline loops: CDR1 WNHNN, CDR2 SYGVQD (reference sequence). The CDR3 is made up of 16 amino acids. CDR3 region: CASSDLSTPGDNEQFF. The CDR3, as DNA: TGCGCCAGCAGTGACTTGAGTACCCCTGGAGACAATGAGCAGTTCTTC.

The chain links TRBV6-6 to TRBJ2-1, with D hard to call. The CDR3 has 14 residues. Germline-derived CDR1 and CDR2 are MNHNY and SVGAGI (reference sequence). The V end was cut by 10 bases, the J end by 8 bases, with 21 bases between. In DNA, the CDR3 is TGTGCCACCTCGTACGCGGAGATAGGTGATGAGCAGTTCTTC. Translated, it gives CATSYAEIGDEQFF.

The J gene is TRBJ1-2, the V gene TRBV5-1, with TRBD1 identical over 8 bases. J was trimmed by 6 bases and V by 4 bases; bases with no gene match: 8. CDR1 is SGHRS, CDR2 YFSETQ, per germline. CDR3 length: 14 amino acids. The CDR3 protein is CASSLLPDRDGYTF. CDR3 DNA sequence: TGCGCCAGCAGCCTCCTGCCGGACAGGGATGGCTACACCTTC.

V gene TRBV27 combines with J gene TRBJ2-1; TRBD2 aligns across 8 bases. The ends lost 7 bases at V and 6 bases at J; junction bases unmatched: 8. The CDR3 is made up of 14 amino acids. Germline loops: CDR1 MNHEY, CDR2 SMNVEV (reference sequence). As DNA, the CDR3 is TGTGCCAGCACCCTGACTAGCGAGTTCAATGAGCAGTTCTTC. The encoded protein is CASTLTSEFNEQFF.

The genes are TRBV6-5 and TRBJ1-5; unclear D gene. The germline gives CDR1 MNHEY, CDR2 SVGAGI. The V and J ends lost 8 bases and 3 bases respectively, with 11 bases between them. The CDR3 consists of 13 residues. This chain's CDR3 is CASQVHPNQPQHF. The CDR3 DNA reads TGTGCCAGCCAGGTGCACCCCAATCAGCCCCAGCATTTT.

CDR3 nucleotides: TGTGCCAGCAGTGATGGGGCTACCCCTACTTACAATGAGCAGTTCTTC. Its translation: CASSDGATPTYNEQFF. The chain carries TRBV2 and TRBJ2-1; a possible D gene is TRBD1 (5 bases). This CDR3 has 16 residues. V lost 3 bases and J lost 4, with 16 bases in between. The germline V gene encodes CDR1 SNHLY and CDR2 FYNNEI. Complete variable domain (other parts from reference TRBV2 and TRBJ2-1): EPEVTQTPSHQVTQMGQEVILRCVPISNHLYFYWYRQILGQKVEFLVSFYNNEISEKSEIFDDQFSVERPDGSNFTLKIRSTKLEDSAMYFCASSDGATPTYNEQFFGPGTRLTVL.

V and J are TRBV28 and TRBJ2-1, with 7 bases matching TRBD2. The ends lost 4 bases at V and 5 bases at J; junction bases unmatched: 11. Germline V gene sequence: CDR1 MDHEN, CDR2 SYDVKM. The CDR3 has 16 residues. The CDR3 sequence is CASSSPKGGRHNEQFF. Written as DNA, the CDR3 is TGTGCCAGCAGTTCCCCCAAGGGCGGGAGACACAATGAGCAGTTCTTC.